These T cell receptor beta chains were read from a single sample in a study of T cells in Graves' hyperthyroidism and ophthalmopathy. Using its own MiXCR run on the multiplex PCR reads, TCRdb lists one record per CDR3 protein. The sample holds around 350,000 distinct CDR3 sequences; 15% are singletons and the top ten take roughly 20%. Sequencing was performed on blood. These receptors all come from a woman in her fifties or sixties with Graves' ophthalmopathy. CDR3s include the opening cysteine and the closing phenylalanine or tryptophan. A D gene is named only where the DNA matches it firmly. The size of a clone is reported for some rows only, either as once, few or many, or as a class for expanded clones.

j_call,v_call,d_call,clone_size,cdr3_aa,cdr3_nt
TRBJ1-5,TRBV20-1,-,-,CSAREVFTQPQHF,TGCAGTGCTAGAGAGGTCTTTACTCAGCCCCAGCATTTT
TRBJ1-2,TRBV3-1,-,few,CASSQGAGPGYTF,TGTGCCAGCAGCCAGGGTGCTGGACCCGGCTACACCTTC
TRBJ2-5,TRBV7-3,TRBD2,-,CASSLGVAGGAQETQYF,TGTGCCAGCAGCTTGGGGGTGGCGGGAGGGGCCCAAGAGACCCAGTACTTC
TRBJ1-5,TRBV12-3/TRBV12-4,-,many,CASSPGAGRNQPQHF,TGTGCCAGCAGCCCCGGGGCGGGTCGGAATCAGCCCCAGCATTTT
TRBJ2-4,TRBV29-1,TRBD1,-,CSVPGGSKNIQYF,TGCAGCGTCCCAGGGGGCTCCAAAAACATTCAGTACTTC
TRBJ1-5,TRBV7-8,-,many,CASSLETGLGQPQHF,TGTGCCAGCAGCTTAGAAACAGGGTTAGGTCAGCCCCAGCATTTT
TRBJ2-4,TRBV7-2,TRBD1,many,CASSDGQANIQYF,TGTGCCAGCAGCGACGGACAGGCCAACATTCAGTACTTC
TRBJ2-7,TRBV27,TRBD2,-,CASSSRLAGGPEQYF,TGTGCCAGCAGTTCCAGACTAGCGGGAGGGCCCGAGCAGTACTTC
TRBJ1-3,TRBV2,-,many,CASSLQDSGNTIYF,TGTGCCAGCAGTTTACAGGACTCTGGAAACACCATATATTTT
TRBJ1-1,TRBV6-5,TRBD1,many,CASSYAGTENTEAFF,TGTGCCAGCAGTTACGCCGGGACAGAGAACACTGAAGCTTTCTTT
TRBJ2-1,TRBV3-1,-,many,CASSQDGGSYNEQFF,TGTGCCAGCAGCCAAGACGGGGGCTCCTACAATGAGCAGTTCTTC
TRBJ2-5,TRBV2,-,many,CASQLDFQETQYF,TGTGCCAGCCAGCTTGACTTCCAAGAGACCCAGTACTTC
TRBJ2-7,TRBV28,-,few,CASRGGRAYEQYF,TGTGCCAGCAGAGGCGGACGTGCCTACGAGCAGTACTTC
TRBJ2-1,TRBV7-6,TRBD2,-,CASSLAIGLADYNEQFF,TGTGCCAGCAGCTTGGCGATTGGACTAGCGGATTACAATGAGCAGTTCTTC
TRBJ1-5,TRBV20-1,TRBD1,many,CSAYPGTGSQPQHF,TGCAGTGCTTACCCAGGGACAGGGAGCCAGCCCCAGCATTTT
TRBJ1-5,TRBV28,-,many,CASSSPRRDQPQHF,TGTGCCAGCAGTTCCCCCCGGCGGGATCAGCCCCAGCATTTT
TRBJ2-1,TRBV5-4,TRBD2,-,CASSSGTSRTYNEQFF,TGTGCCAGCAGCTCCGGGACTAGCAGAACCTACAATGAGCAGTTCTTC
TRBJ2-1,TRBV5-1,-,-,CASSLAQTGFPCNEQFF,TGCGCCAGCAGCTTGGCCCAAACGGGATTCCCCTGCAATGAGCAGTTCTTC
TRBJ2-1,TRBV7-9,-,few,CASSDESGTHNEQFF,TGTGCCAGCAGCGACGAATCCGGGACACACAATGAGCAGTTCTTC
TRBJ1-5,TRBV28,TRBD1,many,CASSIGQGLNQPQHF,TGTGCCAGCAGCATCGGACAGGGTCTAAATCAGCCCCAGCATTTT
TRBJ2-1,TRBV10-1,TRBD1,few,CASSESSTGGDEQFF,TGCGCCAGCAGTGAGTCCTCCACAGGGGGCGATGAGCAGTTCTTC
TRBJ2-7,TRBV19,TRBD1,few,CASSPPVGQVYEQYF,TGTGCCAGTAGTCCGCCGGTTGGACAGGTCTACGAGCAGTACTTC
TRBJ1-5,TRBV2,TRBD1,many,CASSEALTGVNQPQHF,TGTGCCAGCAGTGAAGCCCTAACAGGGGTCAATCAGCCCCAGCATTTT
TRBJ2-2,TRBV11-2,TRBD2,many,CASSWGGGRTGELFF,TGTGCCAGCAGCTGGGGGGGGGGTAGGACCGGGGAGCTGTTTTTT
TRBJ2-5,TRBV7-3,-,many,CASSLVGRSQETQYF,TGTGCCAGCAGCTTAGTTGGTCGTAGCCAAGAGACCCAGTACTTC
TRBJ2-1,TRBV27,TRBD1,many,CASSLEGQSYNEQFF,TGTGCCAGCAGTTTAGAGGGACAGTCCTACAATGAGCAGTTCTTC
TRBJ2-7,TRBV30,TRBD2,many,CAGAGGYHEQYF,TGTGCAGGAGCGGGAGGCTACCACGAGCAGTACTTC
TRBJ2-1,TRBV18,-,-,CASAPSLGARNEQFF,TGTGCCAGCGCACCTAGCCTGGGGGCTAGAAATGAGCAGTTCTTC
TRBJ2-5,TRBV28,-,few,CASTLSRGGKETQYF,TGTGCCAGCACCCTCTCCCGGGGTGGAAAAGAGACCCAGTACTTC
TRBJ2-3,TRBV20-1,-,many,CSATLGGNTDTQYF,TGCAGTGCTACACTAGGAGGGAACACAGATACGCAGTATTTT
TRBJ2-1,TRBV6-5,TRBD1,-,CASSYERQGNEQFF,TGTGCCAGCAGTTACGAGAGACAGGGCAATGAGCAGTTCTTC
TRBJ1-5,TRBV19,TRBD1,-,CASKRPDRANQPQHF,TGTGCCAGTAAGCGGCCCGACAGGGCAAATCAGCCCCAGCATTTT
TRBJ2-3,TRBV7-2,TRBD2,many,CASSPPLAGRTDTQYF,TGTGCCAGCAGCCCCCCCCTAGCGGGAAGGACAGATACGCAGTATTTT
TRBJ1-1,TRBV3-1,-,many,CASSPRDGRALGDTEAFF,TGTGCCAGCAGCCCCAGGGATGGCAGGGCGCTAGGGGACACTGAAGCTTTCTTT
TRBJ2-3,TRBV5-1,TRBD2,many,CASSPPSGGQDTQYF,TGCGCCAGCAGCCCCCCAAGCGGGGGGCAGGATACGCAGTATTTT
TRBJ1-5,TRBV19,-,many,CASSRREGNQPQHF,TGTGCCAGTAGTAGACGGGAGGGCAATCAGCCCCAGCATTTT
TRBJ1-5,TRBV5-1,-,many,CASSLGGKDQPQHF,TGCGCCAGCAGCTTGGGAGGAAAGGATCAGCCCCAGCATTTT
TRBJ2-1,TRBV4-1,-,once,CTSSQGSASSYNEQFF,TGCACCAGCAGCCAGGGTTCAGCGAGCTCCTACAATGAGCAGTTCTTC
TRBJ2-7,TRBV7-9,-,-,CASSFRGAGYEQYF,TGTGCCAGCAGCTTTCGGGGGGCCGGCTACGAGCAGTACTTC
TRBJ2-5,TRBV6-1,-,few,CASSDPESGQSETQYF,TGTGCCAGCAGCGACCCGGAGAGCGGGCAATCAGAGACCCAGTACTTC
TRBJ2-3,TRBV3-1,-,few,CASSVDPLAPDTQYF,TGTGCCAGCAGCGTAGACCCACTAGCCCCAGATACGCAGTATTTT
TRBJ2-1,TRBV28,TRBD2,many,CASSPPSGRLDEQFF,TGTGCCAGCAGTCCCCCTAGCGGGAGATTGGATGAGCAGTTCTTC
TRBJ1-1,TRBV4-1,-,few,CASSQDTRRTEAFF,TGCGCCAGCAGCCAAGATACCAGGCGGACTGAAGCTTTCTTT
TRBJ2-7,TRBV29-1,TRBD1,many,CSVGDSNEQYF,TGCAGCGTTGGGGACAGCAACGAGCAGTACTTC
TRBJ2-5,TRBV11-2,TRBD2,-,CASSFGIRGEQETQYF,TGTGCCAGCAGCTTTGGAATTCGGGGGGAACAAGAGACCCAGTACTTC
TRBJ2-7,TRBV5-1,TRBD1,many,CASSPEGQAYEQYF,TGCGCCAGCAGCCCGGAAGGACAGGCCTACGAGCAGTACTTC
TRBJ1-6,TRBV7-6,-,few,CASSLVSGYGSPLHF,TGTGCCAGCAGCTTAGTATCAGGGTATGGCTCACCCCTCCACTTT
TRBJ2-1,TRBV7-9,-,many,CASSLVARSWTYNEQFF,TGTGCCAGCAGCTTAGTGGCTAGAAGTTGGACCTACAATGAGCAGTTCTTC
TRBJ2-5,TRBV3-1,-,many,CASSQLRETQYF,TGTGCCAGCAGCCAACTTCGGGAGACCCAGTACTTC
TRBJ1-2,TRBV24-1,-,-,CATSDTRGGERGYTF,TGTGCCACCAGTGACACCCGGGGGGGAGAGCGCGGCTACACCTTC
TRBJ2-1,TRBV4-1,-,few,CASSQELAYNEQFF,TGCGCCAGCAGCCAGGAACTAGCTTACAATGAGCAGTTCTTC
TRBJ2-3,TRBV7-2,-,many,CASSLASSTDTQYF,TGTGCCAGCAGCTTAGCATCTAGCACAGATACGCAGTATTTT
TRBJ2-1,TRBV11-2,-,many,CASSFGGSPSYNEQFF,TGTGCCAGCAGCTTCGGTGGGAGTCCATCCTACAATGAGCAGTTCTTC
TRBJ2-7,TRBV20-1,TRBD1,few,CSATPTQTGQGAREQYF,TGCAGTGCTACCCCCACCCAGACGGGACAGGGGGCGAGGGAGCAGTACTTC
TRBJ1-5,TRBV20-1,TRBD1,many,CSAKHLTGGRQPQHF,TGCAGTGCCAAACACCTGACAGGGGGACGTCAGCCCCAGCATTTT